A selection of T cell receptor beta chains follows, all from one sample in a study of cytomegalovirus exposure and HLA in healthy donors. Using immunoSEQ multiplex PCR, the repertoire was profiled, and TCRdb retains in-frame clones only, with some absent. The sample lists under 200,000 clones, approximately 80% occurring once. Sequencing was done on a sample of PBMCs. All receptors derive from a male donor in good health and CMV-seropositive. The CDR3 runs from the conserved cysteine through the conserved F or W. Fields, in order: J gene, D gene, clone size, V gene, CDR3 DNA, CDR3 protein. D genes are given only for firm matches. Clone sizes are given selectively: once, few, many, or a class where the clone is expanded.

>TRBJ2-7|NA|NA|TRBV10-1
TGCGCCAGCAGTACTAGCAGCTACGAGCAGTACTTC
CASSTSSYEQYF
>TRBJ2-7|TRBD1|NA|TRBV27
TGTGCCAGCAGTTCCAAGGACAGGGGGTACGAGCAGTACTTC
CASSSKDRGYEQYF
>TRBJ2-3|TRBD2|NA|TRBV7-8
TGTGCCAGCAGCTTATGGCGGGAGGCCCTCAGGGACACAGATACGCAGTATTTT
CASSLWREALRDTDTQYF
>TRBJ2-3|NA|few|TRBV7-2
TGTGCCAGCAGCCCCGGGATGAGGGGCACAGATACGCAGTATTTT
CASSPGMRGTDTQYF
>TRBJ1-3|NA|few|TRBV9
TGTGCCAGCTTTGGAGGGTGGGGAAACACCATATATTTT
CASFGGWGNTIYF
>TRBJ1-6|NA|NA|TRBV9
TGTGCCAGCAACAGAGATCCCAACCCTAATTCACCCCTCCACTTT
CASNRDPNPNSPLHF
>TRBJ1-1|NA|NA|TRBV6-1
TGTGCCAGCAGACAGAACACTGAAGCTTTCTTT
CASRQNTEAFF
>TRBJ1-2|TRBD1|NA|TRBV18
TGTGCCAGCTCACCCGGACAGGTCCTATATGGCTACACCTTC
CASSPGQVLYGYTF
>TRBJ2-1|TRBD2|NA|TRBV5-1
TGCGCCAGCAGCGTTGGGGAGGGGCCCTACAATGAGCAGTTCTTC
CASSVGEGPYNEQFF
>TRBJ1-3|NA|NA|TRBV7-6
TGTGCCAGCAGCCCATTCACTGGAAACACCATATATTTT
CASSPFTGNTIYF
>TRBJ1-2|NA|once|TRBV25-1
TGTGCCAGCACTGGGGCAGGTTCCAATGGCGGCTACACCTTC
CASTGAGSNGGYTF
>TRBJ1-2|NA|NA|TRBV6-5
TGTGCCAGCAGTCGGTCGGGACAACTCTATGGCTACACCTTC
CASSRSGQLYGYTF
>TRBJ1-1|NA|NA|TRBV28
TGTGCCAGCAGTTTAGTGCGGCACACTGAAGCTTTCTTT
CASSLVRHTEAFF
>TRBJ1-1|NA|NA|TRBV19
TGTGCCAGTAGTACCCAGGTCGGCACTGAAGCTTTCTTT
CASSTQVGTEAFF
>TRBJ1-4|TRBD1|NA|TRBV9
TGTGCCAGCAGCGCCACAGGGGTGAATAATGAAAAACTGTTTTTT
CASSATGVNNEKLFF
>TRBJ2-7|NA|NA|TRBV7-2
TGTGCCAGCAGCTTAGCCTCCCTAGGCCCCGTCGAGCAGTACTTC
CASSLASLGPVEQYF
>TRBJ2-1|TRBD2|NA|TRBV29-1
TGCAGCGCTCCGGGACTAGCGTACAATGAGCAGTTCTTC
CSAPGLAYNEQFF
>TRBJ2-3|NA|NA|TRBV30
TGTGCCTGGACAGTGACTAGGAGCACAGATACGCAGTATTTT
CAWTVTRSTDTQYF
>TRBJ2-3|TRBD1|NA|TRBV6-5
TGTGCCAGCAAGACAGGGGGAGGCACAGATACGCAGTATTTT
CASKTGGGTDTQYF
>TRBJ2-7|NA|NA|TRBV9
TGTGCCAGCAGCGCGGGCGGGACTTCCTCCTACGAGCAGTACTTC
CASSAGGTSSYEQYF
>TRBJ1-2|TRBD1|NA|TRBV5-8
TGTGCCAGCAGCTTGGGACAGGGGGCGCGCGGCTACACCTTC
CASSLGQGARGYTF
>TRBJ2-1|NA|NA|TRBV11-2
TGTGCCAGCAGCGAAGGGGTCAGTTGGGACACCCTAGGTGGTGAGCAGTTCTTC
CASSEGVSWDTLGGEQFF
>TRBJ2-5|TRBD2|NA|TRBV5-6
TGTGCCAGCAGCTTGGAGCGAGCGGGGGCACGGGGGGGAGAGACCCAGTACTTC
CASSLERAGARGGETQYF
>TRBJ1-2|TRBD1|NA|TRBV7-2
TGTGCCAGCAGCATGGACAGGGGGGATGGCTACACCTTC
CASSMDRGDGYTF
>TRBJ2-2|TRBD1|NA|TRBV5-4
TGTGCCACCGGACAGGGATACACCGGGGAGCTGTTTTTT
CATGQGYTGELFF
>TRBJ1-3|TRBD1|NA|TRBV6-5
TGTGCCAGCAGTTCCGGGACAGGGAGTAACACCATATATTTT
CASSSGTGSNTIYF
>TRBJ2-7|NA|NA|TRBV27
TGTGCCAGCAGTCACAGCTCCTACGAGCAGTACTTC
CASSHSSYEQYF
>TRBJ2-1|TRBD1|NA|TRBV7-2
TGTGCCAGCAGCCCAGGGACAGGGCGAGGCAATGAGCAGTTCTTC
CASSPGTGRGNEQFF